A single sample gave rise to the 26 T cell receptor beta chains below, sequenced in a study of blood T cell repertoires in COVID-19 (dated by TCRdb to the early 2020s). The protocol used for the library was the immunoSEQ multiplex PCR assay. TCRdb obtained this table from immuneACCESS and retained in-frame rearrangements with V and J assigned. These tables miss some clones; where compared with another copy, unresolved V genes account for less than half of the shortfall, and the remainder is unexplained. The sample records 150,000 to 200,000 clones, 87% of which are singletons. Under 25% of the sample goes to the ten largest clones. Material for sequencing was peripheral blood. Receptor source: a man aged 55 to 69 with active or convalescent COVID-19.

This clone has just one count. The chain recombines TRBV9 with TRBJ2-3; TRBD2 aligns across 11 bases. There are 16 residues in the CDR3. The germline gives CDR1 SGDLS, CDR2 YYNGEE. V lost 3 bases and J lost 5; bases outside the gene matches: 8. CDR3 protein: CASSDSGGAPEDTQYF. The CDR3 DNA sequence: TGTGCCAGCAGCGATAGCGGGGGGGCCCCCGAAGATACGCAGTATTTT. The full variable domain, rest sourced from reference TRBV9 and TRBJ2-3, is DSGVTQTPKHLITATGQRVTLRCSPRSGDLSVYWYQQSLDQGLQFLIQYYNGEERAKGNILERFSAQQFPDLHSELNLSSLELGDSALYFCASSDSGGAPEDTQYFGPGTRLTVL.

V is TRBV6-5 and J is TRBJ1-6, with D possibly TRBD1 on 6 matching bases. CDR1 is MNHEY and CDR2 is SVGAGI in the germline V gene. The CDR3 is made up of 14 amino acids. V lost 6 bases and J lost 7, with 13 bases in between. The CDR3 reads CASRPTGSNSPLHF. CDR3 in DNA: TGTGCCAGCAGGCCTACAGGGTCAAATTCACCCCTCCACTTT.

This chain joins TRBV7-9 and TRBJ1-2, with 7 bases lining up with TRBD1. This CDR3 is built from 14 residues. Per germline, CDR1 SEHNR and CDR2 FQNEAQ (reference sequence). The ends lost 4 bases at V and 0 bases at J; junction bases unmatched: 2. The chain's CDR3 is CASSSQGSNYGYTF. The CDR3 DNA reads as TGTGCCAGCAGCTCACAGGGGTCTAACTATGGCTACACCTTC.

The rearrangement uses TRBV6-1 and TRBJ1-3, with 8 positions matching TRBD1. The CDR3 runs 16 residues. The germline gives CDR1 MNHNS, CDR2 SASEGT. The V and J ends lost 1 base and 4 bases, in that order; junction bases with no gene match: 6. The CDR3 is CASSEDRGWFGNTIYF. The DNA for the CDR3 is TGTGCCAGCAGTGAAGACAGGGGGTGGTTCGGAAACACCATATATTTT.

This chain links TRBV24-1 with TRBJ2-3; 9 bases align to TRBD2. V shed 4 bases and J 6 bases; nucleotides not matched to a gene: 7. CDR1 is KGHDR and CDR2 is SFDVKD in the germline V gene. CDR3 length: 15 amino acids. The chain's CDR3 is CATSDPQRGADTQYF. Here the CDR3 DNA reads TGTGCCACCAGTGACCCCCAGCGGGGGGCTGATACGCAGTATTTT.

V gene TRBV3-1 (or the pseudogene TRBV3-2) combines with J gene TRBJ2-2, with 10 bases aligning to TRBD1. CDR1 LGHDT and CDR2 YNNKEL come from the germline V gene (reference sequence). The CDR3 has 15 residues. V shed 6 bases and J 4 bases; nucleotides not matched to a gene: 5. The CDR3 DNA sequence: TGTGCCAGCAGTCGTGGACAGGGGGGCACCGGGGAGCTGTTTTTT. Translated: CASSRGQGGTGELFF.

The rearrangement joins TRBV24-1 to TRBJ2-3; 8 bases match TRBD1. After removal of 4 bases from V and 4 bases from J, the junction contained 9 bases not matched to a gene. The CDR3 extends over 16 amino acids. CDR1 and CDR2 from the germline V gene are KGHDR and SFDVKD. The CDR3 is CATSDIDRGRSDTQYF. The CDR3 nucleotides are TGTGCCACCAGTGACATCGACAGGGGCCGGTCAGATACGCAGTATTTT.

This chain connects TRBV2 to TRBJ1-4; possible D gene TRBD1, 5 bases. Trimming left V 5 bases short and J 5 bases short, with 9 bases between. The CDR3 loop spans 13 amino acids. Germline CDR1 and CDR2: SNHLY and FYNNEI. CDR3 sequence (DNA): TGTGCCAGCAGTAAGAACAGGAATGAAAAACTGTTTTTT. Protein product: CASSKNRNEKLFF.

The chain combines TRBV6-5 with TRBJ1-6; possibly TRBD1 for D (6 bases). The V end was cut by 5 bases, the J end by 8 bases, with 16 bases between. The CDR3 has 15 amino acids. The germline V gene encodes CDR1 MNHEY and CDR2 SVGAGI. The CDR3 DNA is TGTGCCAGCAGTACCCTCACAGGGAGGGATTCACCCCTCCACTTT. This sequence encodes CASSTLTGRDSPLHF.

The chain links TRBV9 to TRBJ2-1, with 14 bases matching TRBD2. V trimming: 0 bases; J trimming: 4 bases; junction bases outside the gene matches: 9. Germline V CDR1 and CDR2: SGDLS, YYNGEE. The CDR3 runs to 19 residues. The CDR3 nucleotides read TGTGCCAGCAGCGTAGCCCCCGGGACTAGCGGGGGAAGTTACAATGAGCAGTTCTTC. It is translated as CASSVAPGTSGGSYNEQFF. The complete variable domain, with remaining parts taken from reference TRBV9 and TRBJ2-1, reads DSGVTQTPKHLITATGQRVTLRCSPRSGDLSVYWYQQSLDQGLQFLIQYYNGEERAKGNILERFSAQQFPDLHSELNLSSLELGDSALYFCASSVAPGTSGGSYNEQFFGPGTRLTVL.

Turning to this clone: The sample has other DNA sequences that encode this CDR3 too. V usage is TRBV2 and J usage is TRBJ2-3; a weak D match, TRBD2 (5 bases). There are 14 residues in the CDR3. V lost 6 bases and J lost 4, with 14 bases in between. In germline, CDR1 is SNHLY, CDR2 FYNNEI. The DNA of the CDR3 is TGTGCCAGCAGCGTGGACTCCGGGGCAGATACGCAGTATTTT. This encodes CASSVDSGADTQYF.

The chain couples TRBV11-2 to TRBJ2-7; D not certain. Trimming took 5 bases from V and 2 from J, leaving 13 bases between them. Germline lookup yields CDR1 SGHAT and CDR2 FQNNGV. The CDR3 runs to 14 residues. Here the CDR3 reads CASSPQARTYEQYF. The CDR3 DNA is TGTGCCAGCAGCCCCCAGGCGCGCACCTACGAGCAGTACTTC.

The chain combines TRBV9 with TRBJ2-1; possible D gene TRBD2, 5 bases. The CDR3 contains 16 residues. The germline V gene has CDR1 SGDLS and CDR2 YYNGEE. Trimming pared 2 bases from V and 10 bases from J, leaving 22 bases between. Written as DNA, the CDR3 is TGTGCCAGCAGCGTGCCGGGAACACCTGGCTTATCGGAGCAGTTCTTC. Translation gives CASSVPGTPGLSEQFF.

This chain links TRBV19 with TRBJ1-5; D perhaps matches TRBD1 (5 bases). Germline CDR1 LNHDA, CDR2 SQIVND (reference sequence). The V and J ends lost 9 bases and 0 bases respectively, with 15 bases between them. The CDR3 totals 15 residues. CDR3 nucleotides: TGTGCCAGGGGCTTGGACAAACCTAGCAATCAGCCCCAGCATTTT. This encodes CARGLDKPSNQPQHF.

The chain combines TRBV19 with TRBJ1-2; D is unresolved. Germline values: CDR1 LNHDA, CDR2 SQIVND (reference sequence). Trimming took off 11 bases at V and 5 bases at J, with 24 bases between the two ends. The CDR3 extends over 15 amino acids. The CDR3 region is CASKVAHLPGYGYTF. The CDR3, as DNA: TGTGCCTCTAAAGTGGCTCATCTTCCAGGATATGGCTACACCTTC. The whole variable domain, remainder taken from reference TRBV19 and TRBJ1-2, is DGGITQSPKYLFRKEGQNVTLSCEQNLNHDAMYWYRQDPGQGLRLIYYSQIVNDFQKGDIAEGYSVSREKKESFPLTVTSAQKNPTAFYLCASKVAHLPGYGYTFGSGTRLTVV.

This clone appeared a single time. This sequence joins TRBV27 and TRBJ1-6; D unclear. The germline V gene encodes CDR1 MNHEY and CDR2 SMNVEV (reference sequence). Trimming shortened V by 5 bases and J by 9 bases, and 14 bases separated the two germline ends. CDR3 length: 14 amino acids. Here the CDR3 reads CASSPRREISPLHF. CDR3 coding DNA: TGTGCCAGCAGTCCCAGACGGGAAATTTCACCCCTCCACTTT.

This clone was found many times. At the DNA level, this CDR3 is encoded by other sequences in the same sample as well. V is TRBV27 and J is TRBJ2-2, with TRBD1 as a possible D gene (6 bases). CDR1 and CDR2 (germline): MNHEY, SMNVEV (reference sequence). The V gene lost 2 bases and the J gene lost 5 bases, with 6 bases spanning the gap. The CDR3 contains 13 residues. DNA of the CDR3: TGTGCCAGCAGTTTAAGGGGGACCGGGGAGCTGTTTTTT. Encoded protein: CASSLRGTGELFF.

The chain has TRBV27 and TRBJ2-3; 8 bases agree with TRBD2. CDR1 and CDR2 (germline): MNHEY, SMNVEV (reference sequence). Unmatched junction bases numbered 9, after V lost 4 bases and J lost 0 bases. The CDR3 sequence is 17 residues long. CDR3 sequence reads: CASSSPRTSPSTDTQYF. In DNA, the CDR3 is TGTGCCAGCAGTTCCCCCAGGACTAGCCCGAGCACAGATACGCAGTATTTT.

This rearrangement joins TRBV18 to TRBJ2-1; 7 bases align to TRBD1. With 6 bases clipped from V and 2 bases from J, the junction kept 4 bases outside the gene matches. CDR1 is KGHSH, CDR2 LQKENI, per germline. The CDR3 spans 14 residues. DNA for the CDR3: TGTGCCAGCTCGTGGACAGGTGCCTACAATGAGCAGTTCTTC. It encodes CASSWTGAYNEQFF.

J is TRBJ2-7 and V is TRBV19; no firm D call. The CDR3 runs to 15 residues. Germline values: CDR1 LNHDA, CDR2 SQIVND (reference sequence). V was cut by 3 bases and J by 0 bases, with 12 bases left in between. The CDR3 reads CASSMETASSYEQYF. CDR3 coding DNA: TGTGCCAGTAGTATGGAGACGGCGAGCTCCTACGAGCAGTACTTC.

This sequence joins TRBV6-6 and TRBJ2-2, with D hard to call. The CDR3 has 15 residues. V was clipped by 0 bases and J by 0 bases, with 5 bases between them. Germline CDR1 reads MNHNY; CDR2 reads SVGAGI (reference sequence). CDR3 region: CASSYSQTNTGELFF. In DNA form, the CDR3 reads TGTGCCAGCAGTTACTCCCAAACGAACACCGGGGAGCTGTTTTTT.

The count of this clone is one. CDR3 sequence reads: CASSLAVGQQETQYF. The DNA for the CDR3 is TGCGCCAGCAGCTTGGCTGTCGGACAGCAAGAGACCCAGTACTTC. V usage is TRBV5-1 and J usage is TRBJ2-5, with D maybe TRBD1 (6 bases). Trimming cost V 0 bases and J 2 bases, with 11 bases left between them. Per the germline V gene, CDR1 is SGHRS and CDR2 is YFSETQ. CDR3 length equals 15 residues. The full variable domain, completed using reference TRBV5-1 and TRBJ2-5, is KAGVTQTPRYLIKTRGQQVTLSCSPISGHRSVSWYQQTPGQGLQFLFEYFSETQRNKGNFPGRFSGRQFSNSRSEMNVSTLELGDSALYLCASSLAVGQQETQYFGPGTRLLVL.

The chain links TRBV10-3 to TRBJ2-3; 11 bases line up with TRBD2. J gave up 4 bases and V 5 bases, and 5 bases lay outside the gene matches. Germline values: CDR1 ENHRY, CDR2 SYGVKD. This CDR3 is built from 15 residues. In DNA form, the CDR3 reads TGTGCCATCAGTCTTACTAGCGGGGGACCAGATACGCAGTATTTT. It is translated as CAISLTSGGPDTQYF.

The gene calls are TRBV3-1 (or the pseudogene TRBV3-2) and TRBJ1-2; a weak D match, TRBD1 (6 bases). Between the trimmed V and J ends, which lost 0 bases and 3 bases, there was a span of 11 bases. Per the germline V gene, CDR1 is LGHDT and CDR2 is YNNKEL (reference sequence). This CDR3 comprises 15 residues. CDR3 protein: CASSQDNRADYGYTF. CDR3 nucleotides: TGTGCCAGCAGCCAAGATAACAGGGCCGACTATGGCTACACCTTC.

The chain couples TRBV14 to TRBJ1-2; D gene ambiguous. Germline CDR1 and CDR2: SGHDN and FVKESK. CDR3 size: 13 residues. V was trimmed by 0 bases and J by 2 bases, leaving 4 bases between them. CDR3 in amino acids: CASSQDRNYGYTF. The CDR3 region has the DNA TGTGCCAGCAGCCAAGACCGGAACTATGGCTACACCTTC.

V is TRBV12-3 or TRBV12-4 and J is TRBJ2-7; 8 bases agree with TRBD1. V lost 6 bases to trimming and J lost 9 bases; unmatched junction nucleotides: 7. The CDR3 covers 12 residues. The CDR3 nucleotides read TGTGCCAGCAGACAAACAGGGGGGACGCAGTACTTC. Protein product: CASRQTGGTQYF.